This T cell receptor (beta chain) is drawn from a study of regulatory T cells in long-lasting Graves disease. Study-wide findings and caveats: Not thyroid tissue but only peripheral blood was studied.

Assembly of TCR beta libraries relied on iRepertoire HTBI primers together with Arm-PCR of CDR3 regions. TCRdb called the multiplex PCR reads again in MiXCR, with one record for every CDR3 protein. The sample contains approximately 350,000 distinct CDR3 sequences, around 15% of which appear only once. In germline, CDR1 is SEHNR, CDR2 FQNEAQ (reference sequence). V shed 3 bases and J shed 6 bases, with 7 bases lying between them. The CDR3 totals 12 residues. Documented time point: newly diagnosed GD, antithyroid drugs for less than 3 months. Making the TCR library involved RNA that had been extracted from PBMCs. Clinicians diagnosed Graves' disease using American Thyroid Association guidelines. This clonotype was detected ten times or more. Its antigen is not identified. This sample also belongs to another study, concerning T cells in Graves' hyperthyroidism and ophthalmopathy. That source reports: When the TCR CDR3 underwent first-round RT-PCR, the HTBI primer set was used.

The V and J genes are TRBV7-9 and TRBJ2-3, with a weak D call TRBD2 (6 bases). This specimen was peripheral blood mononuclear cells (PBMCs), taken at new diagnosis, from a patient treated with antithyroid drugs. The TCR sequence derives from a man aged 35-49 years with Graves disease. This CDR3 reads CASSFRGDTQYF. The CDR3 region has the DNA TGTGCCAGCAGCTTTCGGGGGGATACGCAGTATTTT.